This T cell receptor (beta chain) was identified during a study of cytomegalovirus exposure and HLA in healthy donors. Study-wide results and caveats: In the analysis, some V segments, TRBV6-2 and TRBV6-3 included, were excluded as indistinguishable.

This PCR relied on a set of 60 Vbeta primers and 13 Jbeta primers. TCRdb keeps only in-frame clones here, not all; method: immunoSEQ multiplex PCR. The table records around 180,000 clones, approximately 75% of them present only once. Donors in the study were healthy people who gave bone marrow. Donors likely had unrecorded immune exposures despite being nominally healthy when sampled. Trimming took off 7 bases at V and 0 bases at J, with 24 bases between the two ends. CDR3 length equals 18 residues. Germline V lookup: CDR1 ENHRY, CDR2 SYGVKD. Comments on this clone: Its antigen is not known.

Sequenced sample: PBMCs. The V gene is TRBV10-3, the J gene TRBJ1-1, with TRBD1 as a possible D gene (5 bases). This clonotype was obtained from a girl under 18 in good health and CMV-seronegative. The chain's CDR3 is CAITPGRGRKGMNTEAFF. In nucleotides, the CDR3 is TGTGCCATCACCCCTGGTCGGGGGAGAAAAGGAATGAACACTGAAGCTTTCTTT.